The TCR beta chain described here comes from a study of regulatory T cells in long-lasting Graves disease. Time point given: newly diagnosed GD, antithyroid drugs for less than 3 months. PBMCs were the source of the RNA used for TCR sequencing. Blood from the periphery, around 10 milliliters in all, was drawn into EDTA tubes. V lost 1 base to trimming and J lost 3 bases, with 12 bases between them. The CDR3 is 15 amino acids. CDR1 and CDR2 (germline): LGHNA, YSLEER. CDR3 regions were amplified by Arm-PCR using iRepertoire HTBI primers to build TCR beta libraries. TCRdb used MiXCR to reprocess the multiplex PCR reads, holding one entry per CDR3 protein. The data hold about 420,000 distinct CDR3 sequences, with roughly 15% observed a single time. These data were likewise used in another study, on T cells in Graves' hyperthyroidism and ophthalmopathy. That paper states: The diagnostic basis comprised clinical symptoms, serum thyroxine and TRAb, thyroid ultrasound and orbital computed tomography. Blood also held most thyroid clonotypes expanded beyond 0.001.

The rearrangement joins TRBV4-3 to TRBJ2-5; tentatively, D is TRBD2 (6 bases). The material sequenced was peripheral blood mononuclear cells (PBMCs), taken at new diagnosis, from a patient treated with antithyroid drugs. The sequence was obtained from a woman aged 18-29 years with Graves disease. DNA of the CDR3: TGCGCCAGCAGCCAAGCGGGCAGGAGGGAAGAGACCCAGTACTTC. Translating gives CASSQAGRREETQYF.